This T cell receptor (beta chain) was recovered during a study of preoperative IRX-2 immunotherapy in early breast cancer. With 2 bases removed from V and 2 bases from J, the gap between germline ends came to 18 bases. CDR3 length equals 17 residues. Germline-derived CDR1 and CDR2 are SEHNR and FQNEAQ (reference sequence). Data came from immunoSEQ multiplex PCR; TCRdb stores just in-frame clones and leaves some out. Of tens of thousands of clones listed, around 96% were seen once; the top ten hold under 7.5%. Treatment indicated: preoperative locoregional IRX-2 cytokine immunotherapy. This clonotype was sampled from a human donor with breast cancer. Collection took place from a patient treated with IRX-2 immunotherapy. This chain links TRBV7-9 with TRBJ2-5; D is uncertain. Here the CDR3 DNA reads TGTGCCAGCAGCTTAAATATGAAGGTGCTTTTACAAGAGACCCAGTACTTC. It specifies CASSLNMKVLLQETQYF.